Listed here are 21 T cell receptor beta chains from one sample, sequenced in a study of T-cell memory formation after mild COVID-19. TCRdb re-called the 5' RACE reads through MiXCR, storing one row per CDR3 protein. Of 350,000 to 500,000 distinct CDR3 sequences listed, more than 20% were seen once; the top ten hold about an eighth. The sequencing sample was made of PBMCs or a T cell subset sorted from them (not recorded which). These receptors all come from an adult woman who had mild COVID-19 (a few samples of this study predate the infection). Cell type and time point are not known.

This chain links TRBV24-1 with TRBJ2-3; no firm D call. V lost 2 bases to trimming and J lost 6 bases, with 8 bases between them. The germline V gene has CDR1 KGHDR and CDR2 SFDVKD. CDR3 length: 13 residues. This chain's CDR3 is CATSDSTRDTQYF. The CDR3 bases are TGTGCCACCAGTGATTCTACCCGGGATACGCAGTATTTT.

V gene TRBV6-5 combines with J gene TRBJ1-1; weak D call: TRBD1 (5 bases). V shed 6 bases and J shed 3 bases, with 14 bases lying between them. This CDR3 is 14 amino acids long. Germline V gives CDR1 MNHEY, CDR2 SVGAGI. The CDR3 DNA follows: TGTGCCAGCAGCCCCCAGGGAATTTACACTGAAGCTTTCTTT. This gives the protein CASSPQGIYTEAFF.

The chain uses TRBV7-3 and TRBJ2-2, with D unclear. The CDR3 spans 16 residues. Germline-derived CDR1 and CDR2 are SGHTA and FQGTGA. V was shortened by 1 base and J by 3 bases, with 12 bases between the two germline ends. CDR3 DNA: TGTGCCAGCAGCTTAAAGGCCCCAATGTACACCGGGGAGCTGTTTTTT. Residues: CASSLKAPMYTGELFF. Full variable domain (rest looked up from reference TRBV7-3 and TRBJ2-2): GAGVSQTPSNKVTEKGKYVELRCDPISGHTALYWYRQSLGQGPEFLIYFQGTGAADDSGLPNDRFFAVRPEGSVSTLKIQRTERGDSAVYLCASSLKAPMYTGELFFGEGSRLTVL.

The rearrangement uses TRBV5-1 and TRBJ2-7, with TRBD1 matching over 7 bases. V lost 4 bases, J lost 1 base, and 8 bases stayed unmatched. Germline V CDR1 and CDR2: SGHRS, YFSETQ. The CDR3 has 15 residues. The chain's CDR3 is CASSHTGTASYEQYF. CDR3 bases: TGCGCCAGCAGCCATACCGGGACAGCTTCCTACGAGCAGTACTTC. Full variable domain (missing parts from reference TRBV5-1 and TRBJ2-7): KAGVTQTPRYLIKTRGQQVTLSCSPISGHRSVSWYQQTPGQGLQFLFEYFSETQRNKGNFPGRFSGRQFSNSRSEMNVSTLELGDSALYLCASSHTGTASYEQYFGPGTRLTVT.

There are a few counts of this clonotype. V usage is TRBV5-6 and J usage is TRBJ2-5; D uncertain. The CDR3 extends over 15 amino acids. Germline V gene data show CDR1 as SGHDT and CDR2 as YYEEEE. Trimming cost V 5 bases and J 3 bases, with 17 bases left between them. This chain's CDR3 is CASRQGANAKETQYF. The CDR3 nucleotides read TGTGCCAGCAGGCAAGGCGCGAATGCAAAAGAGACCCAGTACTTC.

The gene calls are TRBV18 and TRBJ2-7; a possible D gene is TRBD1 (6 bases). There are 15 residues in the CDR3. Per the germline V gene, CDR1 is KGHSH and CDR2 is LQKENI. The V end lost 4 bases, the J end lost 3 bases, and 16 bases lay between the germline ends. The CDR3 DNA follows: TGTGCCAGCTCACTAGCCCGGGACAACGTCTACGAGCAGTACTTC. Translated: CASSLARDNVYEQYF.

The chain uses TRBV12-3 or TRBV12-4 and TRBJ2-3, with 10 bases fitting TRBD2. The CDR3 is made up of 16 amino acids. The ends lost 6 bases at V and 0 bases at J; junction bases unmatched: 6. CDR3 bases: TGTGCCAGCAGCCCTCTGACTAGCGGGAGCACAGATACGCAGTATTTT. This encodes CASSPLTSGSTDTQYF.

In its sample, this clonotype was seen a few times. The chain combines TRBV12-3 or TRBV12-4 with TRBJ2-2; D gene uncertain. Trimming cost V 5 bases and J 8 bases, with 9 bases left between them. This CDR3 spans 12 amino acids. The CDR3 is CASSRSQGELFF. For the CDR3, the DNA is TGTGCCAGCAGTCGATCCCAGGGGGAGCTGTTTTTT.

This clonotype came up a few times. The V call is TRBV4-3, the J call TRBJ1-1, with 7 bases fitting TRBD1. Germline assignment: CDR1 LGHNA and CDR2 YSLEER. The CDR3 length is 13 residues. The V segment lost 4 bases and the J segment 4 bases; nucleotides outside the gene matches: 3. The CDR3 DNA reads as TGCGCCAGCAGCCTACAGGGGAGCACTGAAGCTTTCTTT. This sequence encodes CASSLQGSTEAFF.

This clonotype came up a few times. The chain combines TRBV7-2 with TRBJ1-5; a possible D gene is TRBD1 (5 bases). The CDR3 spans 16 residues. Trimming left V 8 bases short and J 2 bases short, with 19 bases between. Germline V gene lookup returns CDR1 SGHTA and CDR2 FQGNSA. In nucleotides, the CDR3 is TGTGCCAGCCGAGACTTAAGGGGTGGAGGCAATCAGCCCCAGCATTTT. Translated: CASRDLRGGGNQPQHF.

The chain recombines TRBV18 with TRBJ1-1; D is perhaps TRBD1 (6 bases). The CDR3 totals 15 residues. Germline CDR1 reads KGHSH; CDR2 reads LQKENI. Trimming pared 3 bases from V and 4 bases from J, leaving 15 bases between. CDR3: CASSPPDRRGTEAFF. The CDR3 DNA reads TGTGCCAGCTCACCCCCGGACAGAAGAGGCACTGAAGCTTTCTTT.

The genes are TRBV6-2 or TRBV6-3 and TRBJ2-2; 7 bases fit TRBD2. Germline CDR1 reads MNHEY; CDR2 reads SVGEGT. The V gene end was trimmed by 5 bases and the J gene end by 6 bases; junction bases not matched to a gene: 3. This CDR3 spans 13 amino acids. The CDR3 bases are TGTGCCAGCAGTCTAGCGGTGGCCGGGGAGCTGTTTTTT. This sequence encodes CASSLAVAGELFF.

The chain recombines TRBV7-8 with TRBJ1-3, with D hard to call. Germline V CDR1 and CDR2: SGHVS, FQNEAQ. V lost 5 bases, J lost 5 bases, and 19 bases lay in between. This CDR3 comprises 16 residues. CDR3 bases: TGTGCCAGCAGCCAGGAGGAGGCGACCTATCGAAACACCATATATTTT. This gives the protein CASSQEEATYRNTIYF.

This clonotype has a handful of counts. V is TRBV5-1 and J is TRBJ2-3; D is uncertain. This CDR3 has 13 residues. Trimming removed 0 bases from V and 5 bases from J, with 7 bases in between. Germline V CDR1 and CDR2: SGHRS, YFSETQ. This chain's CDR3 is CASSLEVGDTQYF. In nucleotides, the CDR3 is TGCGCCAGCAGCTTGGAGGTTGGAGATACGCAGTATTTT.

V usage is TRBV19 and J usage is TRBJ2-3; no firm D call. This CDR3 region has 13 residues. In germline, CDR1 is LNHDA, CDR2 SQIVND (reference sequence). V lost 1 base, J lost 4 bases, and 6 bases lay in between. The DNA for the CDR3 is TGTGCCAGTAGTATAGGTTTGTCAGATACGCAGTATTTT. Amino acid sequence: CASSIGLSDTQYF.

This chain links TRBV12-3 or TRBV12-4 with TRBJ1-2, with TRBD1 matching over 7 bases. With V trimmed by 6 bases and J by 8 bases, 18 bases remained unmatched. CDR3 length: 16 residues. CDR3 nucleotides: TGTGCCAGCAGCGGATTCGGACAGGACAATTTTGGCGGCTACACCTTC. It specifies CASSGFGQDNFGGYTF.

The V and J genes are TRBV7-6 and TRBJ2-3; no definite D call. Germline V gives CDR1 SGHVS, CDR2 FNYEAQ. The CDR3 contains 13 residues. Trimming removed 4 bases from V and 6 bases from J, with 11 bases in between. The chain's CDR3 is CASSSPGRDTQYF. The CDR3 nucleotides are TGTGCCAGCAGCTCCCCCGGGCGGGATACGCAGTATTTT.

The V and J genes are TRBV7-2 and TRBJ2-5, with TRBD2 matching 11 bases. CDR1 SGHTA and CDR2 FQGNSA come from the germline V gene. CDR3 length: 16 amino acids. After removal of 3 bases from V and 1 base from J, the junction contained 4 bases not matched to a gene. CDR3 in DNA: TGTGCCAGCAGCTTTTCCGGGACTAGCGGCCAAGAGACCCAGTACTTC. Amino acid sequence: CASSFSGTSGQETQYF. Supplemented by reference TRBV7-2 and TRBJ2-5, the full variable domain reads GAGVSQSPSNKVTEKGKDVELRCDPISGHTALYWYRQSLGQGLEFLIYFQGNSAPDKSGLPSDRFSAERTGGSVSTLTIQRTQQEDSAVYLCASSFSGTSGQETQYFGPGTRLLVL.

This clonotype occurred many times. The gene calls are TRBV5-1 and TRBJ2-6; tentative D call: TRBD1 (5 bases). Germline lookup yields CDR1 SGHRS and CDR2 YFSETQ. V lost 4 bases to trimming and J lost 1 base, with 12 bases between them. The CDR3 totals 16 residues. The CDR3 bases are TGCGCCAGCAGCCAGGGTTCTCAGTCTGGGGCCAACGTCCTGACTTTC. The encoded protein is CASSQGSQSGANVLTF.

This chain links TRBV12-3 or TRBV12-4 with TRBJ2-1, with D tentatively TRBD1 (6 bases). The CDR3 runs to 13 residues. With 5 bases removed from V and 6 bases from J, the gap between germline ends came to 11 bases. This chain's CDR3 is CASSTGTRNEQFF. The CDR3 bases are TGTGCCAGCAGTACTGGGACACGCAATGAGCAGTTCTTC.

This chain connects TRBV5-1 to TRBJ2-5; 11 nucleotides align to TRBD1. The junction had 14 bases not matched to a gene; V was cut back by 4 bases and J by 3 bases. The CDR3 is made up of 18 amino acids. Germline lookup yields CDR1 SGHRS and CDR2 YFSETQ. CDR3: CASSQLGQGASFKETQYF. In DNA form, the CDR3 reads TGCGCCAGCAGCCAACTCGGACAGGGGGCTAGTTTTAAAGAGACCCAGTACTTC.